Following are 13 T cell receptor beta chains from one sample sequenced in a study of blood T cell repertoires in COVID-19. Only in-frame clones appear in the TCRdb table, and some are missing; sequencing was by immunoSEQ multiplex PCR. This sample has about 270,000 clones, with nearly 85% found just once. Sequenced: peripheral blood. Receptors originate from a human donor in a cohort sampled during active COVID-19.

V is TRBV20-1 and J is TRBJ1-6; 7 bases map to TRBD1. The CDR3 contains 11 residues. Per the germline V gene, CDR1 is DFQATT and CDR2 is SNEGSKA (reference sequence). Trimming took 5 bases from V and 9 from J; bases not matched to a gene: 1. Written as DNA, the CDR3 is TGCAGTGCTCGACAGGGTTCACCCCTCCACTTT. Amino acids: CSARQGSPLHF.

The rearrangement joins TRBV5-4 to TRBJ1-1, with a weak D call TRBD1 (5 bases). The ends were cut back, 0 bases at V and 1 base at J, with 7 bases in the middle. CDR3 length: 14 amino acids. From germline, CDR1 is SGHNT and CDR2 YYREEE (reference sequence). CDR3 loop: CASSLEGPNTEAFF. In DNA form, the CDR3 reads TGTGCCAGCAGCTTGGAGGGGCCGAACACTGAAGCTTTCTTT.

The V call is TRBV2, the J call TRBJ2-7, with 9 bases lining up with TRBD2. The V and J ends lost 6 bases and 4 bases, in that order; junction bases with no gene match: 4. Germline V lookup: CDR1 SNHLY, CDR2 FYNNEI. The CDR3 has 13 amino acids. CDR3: CASSPSGIYEQYF. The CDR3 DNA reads TGTGCCAGCAGCCCTAGCGGGATTTACGAGCAGTACTTC.

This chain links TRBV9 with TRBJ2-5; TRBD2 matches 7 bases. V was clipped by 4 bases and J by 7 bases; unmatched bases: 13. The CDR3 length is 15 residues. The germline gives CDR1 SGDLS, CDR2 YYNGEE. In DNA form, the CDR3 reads TGTGCCAGCAGCCCGAGTGGTGACCCTAGCGGGACCCAGTACTTC. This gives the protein CASSPSGDPSGTQYF.

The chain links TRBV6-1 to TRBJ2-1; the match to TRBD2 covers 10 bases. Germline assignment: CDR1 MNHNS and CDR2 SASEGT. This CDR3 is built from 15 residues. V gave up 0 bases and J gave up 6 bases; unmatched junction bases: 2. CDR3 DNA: TGTGCCAGCAGTGAAGCGGGGACTAGCGTCAATGAGCAGTTCTTC. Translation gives CASSEAGTSVNEQFF.

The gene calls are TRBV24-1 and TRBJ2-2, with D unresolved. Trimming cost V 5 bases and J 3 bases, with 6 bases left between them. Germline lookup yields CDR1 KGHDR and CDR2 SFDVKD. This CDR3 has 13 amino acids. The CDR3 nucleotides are TGTGCCACCAGTGTACAGCACACCGGGGAGCTGTTTTTT. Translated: CATSVQHTGELFF.

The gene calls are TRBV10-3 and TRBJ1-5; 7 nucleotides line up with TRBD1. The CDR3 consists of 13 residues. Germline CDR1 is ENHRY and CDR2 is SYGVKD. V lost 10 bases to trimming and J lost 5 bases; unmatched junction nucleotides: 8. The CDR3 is CATHDRVDQPQHF. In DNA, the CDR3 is TGTGCCACACACGACAGGGTGGATCAGCCCCAGCATTTT.

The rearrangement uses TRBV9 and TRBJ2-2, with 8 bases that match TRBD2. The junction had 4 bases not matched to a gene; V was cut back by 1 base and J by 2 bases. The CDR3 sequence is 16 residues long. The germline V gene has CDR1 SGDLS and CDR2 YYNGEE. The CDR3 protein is CASSVYGLANTGELFF. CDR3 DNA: TGTGCCAGCAGCGTATACGGACTAGCTAACACCGGGGAGCTGTTTTTT.

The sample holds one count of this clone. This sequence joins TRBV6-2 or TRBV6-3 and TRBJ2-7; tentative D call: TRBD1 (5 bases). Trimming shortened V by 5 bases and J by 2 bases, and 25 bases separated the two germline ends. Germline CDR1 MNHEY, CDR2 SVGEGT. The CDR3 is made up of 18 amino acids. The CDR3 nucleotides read TGTGCCAGCAGTCTCCCCCGGGTTGGGGCCCCCCGGGCCTACGAGCAGTACTTC. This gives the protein CASSLPRVGAPRAYEQYF.

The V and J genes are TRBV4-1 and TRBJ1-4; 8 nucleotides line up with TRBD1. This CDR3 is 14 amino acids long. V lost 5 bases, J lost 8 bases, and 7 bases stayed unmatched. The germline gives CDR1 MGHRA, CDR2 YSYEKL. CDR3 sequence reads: CASSSGQGGEKLFF. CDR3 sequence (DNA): TGCGCCAGCAGCTCCGGACAGGGAGGAGAAAAACTGTTTTTT.

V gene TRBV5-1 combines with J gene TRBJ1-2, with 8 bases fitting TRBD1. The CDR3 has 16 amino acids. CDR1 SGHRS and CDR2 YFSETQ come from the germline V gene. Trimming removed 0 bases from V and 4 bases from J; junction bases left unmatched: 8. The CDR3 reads CASSLAGIGQGYGYTF. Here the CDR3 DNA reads TGCGCCAGCAGCTTGGCCGGAATAGGACAGGGCTATGGCTACACCTTC.

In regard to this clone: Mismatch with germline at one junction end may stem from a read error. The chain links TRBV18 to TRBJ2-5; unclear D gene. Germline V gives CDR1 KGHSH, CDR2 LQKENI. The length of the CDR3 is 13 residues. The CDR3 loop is CASSPHLGETQYF. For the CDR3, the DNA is TGTGCCAGCTCCCCACACCTCGGGGAGACCCAGTACTTC.

The DNA for the CDR3 is TGTGCCATCAGTGAGTTGACGGCAGGGCCCGGAAACACCATATATTTT. This codes for CAISELTAGPGNTIYF. The gene calls are TRBV10-3 and TRBJ1-3, with D possibly being TRBD1 (5 bases). Per germline, CDR1 ENHRY and CDR2 SYGVKD. This CDR3 comprises 16 residues. The ends were cut back, 1 base at V and 4 bases at J, with 14 bases in the middle.